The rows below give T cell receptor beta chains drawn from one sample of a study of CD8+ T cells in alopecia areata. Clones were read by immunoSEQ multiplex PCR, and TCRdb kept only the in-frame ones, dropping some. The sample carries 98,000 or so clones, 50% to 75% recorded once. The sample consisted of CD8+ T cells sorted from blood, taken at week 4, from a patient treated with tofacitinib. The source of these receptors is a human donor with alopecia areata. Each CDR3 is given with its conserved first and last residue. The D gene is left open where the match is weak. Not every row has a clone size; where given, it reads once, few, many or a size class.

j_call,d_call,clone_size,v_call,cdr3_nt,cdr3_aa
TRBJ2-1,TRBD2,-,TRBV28,TGTGCCAGCAGTACACTCCTAGCGGGACTCTCCAATGAGCAGTTCTTC,CASSTLLAGLSNEQFF
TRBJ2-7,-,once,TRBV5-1,TGCGCCAGCGGGTTGACAGGACCATACGAGCAGTACTTC,CASGLTGPYEQYF
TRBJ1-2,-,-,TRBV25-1,TGTGCCAGCAGTGGGGGGCACGGCTACACCTTC,CASSGGHGYTF
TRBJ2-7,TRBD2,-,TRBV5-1,TGCGCCAGCAGCTTGGGGGCGGGAGCAACCTACGAGCAGTACTTC,CASSLGAGATYEQYF
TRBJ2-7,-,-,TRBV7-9,TGTGCCAGCAGCCACACCAGCACCGACTCCCTCGCCCTCGAGCAGTACTTC,CASSHTSTDSLALEQYF
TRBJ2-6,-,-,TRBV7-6,TGTGCCAGCTCCGGGGCCAACGTCCTGACTTTC,CASSGANVLTF
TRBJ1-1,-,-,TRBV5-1,TGCGCCAGCAGCTTGGAGGGGGGCACTGAAGCTTTCTTT,CASSLEGGTEAFF
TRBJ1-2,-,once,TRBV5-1,TGCGCCAGCAGCTCCGAAACGGGGGACGACCTCTATGGCTACACCTTC,CASSSETGDDLYGYTF
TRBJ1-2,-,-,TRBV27,TGTGCCAGCAGGGAAACCGGGAGCCGCTATGGCTACACCTTC,CASRETGSRYGYTF
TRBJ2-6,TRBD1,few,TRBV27,TGTGCCAGCAGTACAGGGGGCCCTGGGGCCAACGTCCTGACTTTC,CASSTGGPGANVLTF
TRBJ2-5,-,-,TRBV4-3,TGCGCCAGCAGCCAAGTCCGGACGGAGACCCAGTACTTC,CASSQVRTETQYF
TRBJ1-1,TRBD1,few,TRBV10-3,TGTGCCATCAGTGAGTCTGGGACAGGGGGGATGAACACTGAAGCTTTCTTT,CAISESGTGGMNTEAFF
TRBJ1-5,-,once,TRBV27,TGTGCCAGCAGGGGGAATGCCGGGTCTAGCAATCAGCCCCAGCATTTT,CASRGNAGSSNQPQHF
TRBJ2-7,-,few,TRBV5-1,TGCGCCAGCAGCTTCTCCAAAACCTACGAGCAGTACTTC,CASSFSKTYEQYF
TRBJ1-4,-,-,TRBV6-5,TGTGCCAGCAAGGCATCGAGGGGAAAACTGTTTTTT,CASKASRGKLFF
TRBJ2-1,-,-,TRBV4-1,TGCGCCAGCAGCCCGTACTCAGGGGCCAGGGAGCAGTTCTTC,CASSPYSGAREQFF
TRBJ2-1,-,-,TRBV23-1,TGCGCCAGCAGGGACAGAGGACCCTACAATGAGCAGTTCTTC,CASRDRGPYNEQFF
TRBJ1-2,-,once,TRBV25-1,TGTGCCAGCAACAGGGCCTTCGATGGCTACACCTTC,CASNRAFDGYTF
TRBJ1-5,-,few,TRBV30,TGTGCCTGGAGTGTACACGACGCATACTTCAATCAGCCCCAGCATTTT,CAWSVHDAYFNQPQHF
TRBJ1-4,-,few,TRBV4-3,TGCGCCAGCAGCCAAGTAGGAGGTGCACTGTTTTTT,CASSQVGGALFF
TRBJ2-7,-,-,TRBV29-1,TGCAGCGTTGGAGGTGGGCTAAGCTCCTACGAGCAGTACTTC,CSVGGGLSSYEQYF
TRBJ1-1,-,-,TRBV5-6,TGTGCCAGCAGCTCTAAACAGATGAACACTGAAGCTTTCTTT,CASSSKQMNTEAFF
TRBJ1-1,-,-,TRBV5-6,TGTGCCAGCAGCTTGGCAACAGCAATTATGAACACTGAAGCTTTCTTT,CASSLATAIMNTEAFF
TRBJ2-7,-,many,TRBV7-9,TGTGCCAGCAGCCAAAGCGTGAGCTCCTACGAGCAGTACTTC,CASSQSVSSYEQYF
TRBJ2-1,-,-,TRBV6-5,TGTGCCAGCAGTTACTACAACGGCTACAATGAGCAGTTCTTC,CASSYYNGYNEQFF
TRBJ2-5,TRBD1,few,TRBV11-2,TGTGCCAGCAGCTTATGGGTGACAGGGGGGAACCAAGAGACCCAGTACTTC,CASSLWVTGGNQETQYF
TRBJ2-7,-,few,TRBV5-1,TGCGCCAGCAGCTTGGGGGCTGGGGACGCCTACGAGCAGTACTTC,CASSLGAGDAYEQYF
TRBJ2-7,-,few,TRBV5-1,TGCGCCAGCAGCTTGGAGGAATACTCCTACGAGCAGTACTTC,CASSLEEYSYEQYF
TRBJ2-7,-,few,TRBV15,TGTGCCACCAGCAGGGAAGCGGACGGATCCTACGAGCAGTACTTC,CATSREADGSYEQYF
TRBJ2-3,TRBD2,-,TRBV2,TGTGCCAGCAGTGAAGGACTAGCGGACGATACGCAGTATTTT,CASSEGLADDTQYF
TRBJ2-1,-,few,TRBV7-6,TGTGCCAGCAGCTTCGGGTTTTACAATGAGCAGTTCTTC,CASSFGFYNEQFF
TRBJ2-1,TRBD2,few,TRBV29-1,TGCAGCCTCATAGCGGGGAGCTCCTACAATGAGCAGTTCTTC,CSLIAGSSYNEQFF
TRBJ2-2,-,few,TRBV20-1,TGCAGTGCATACAGTGCCGGGGAGCTGTTTTTT,CSAYSAGELFF
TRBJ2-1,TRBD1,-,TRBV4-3,TGCGCCAGCAGCCAAGTAGCACAGGGGCCCTACAATGAGCAGTTCTTC,CASSQVAQGPYNEQFF
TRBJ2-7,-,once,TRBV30,TGTGCCTGGAGCGACAGCCCCTACGAGCAGTACTTC,CAWSDSPYEQYF
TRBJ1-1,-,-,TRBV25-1,TGTGCCAGCCATGCCCGGGGAACCACGGAAGCTTTCTTT,CASHARGTTEAFF
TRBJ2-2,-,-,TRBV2,TGTGCCAGCAGTGAATTCGTCAGGGTGGACACCGGGGAGCTGTTTTTT,CASSEFVRVDTGELFF
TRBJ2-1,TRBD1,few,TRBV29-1,TGCAGCGCCCTAAGGACAGGGGCAATCCACAATGAGCAGTTCTTC,CSALRTGAIHNEQFF
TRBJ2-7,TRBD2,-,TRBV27,TGTGCCAGCAGTTCGGGGGGAGTAGCGGTCGAGCAGTACTTC,CASSSGGVAVEQYF
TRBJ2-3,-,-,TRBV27,TGTGCCAGCATGCTTGGTGGCGGGGCTTTCACAGATACGCAGTATTTT,CASMLGGGAFTDTQYF
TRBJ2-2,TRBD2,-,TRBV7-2,TGTGCCAGCAGCTTAGCGCTAGCGGGAGGCGCCACCGGGGAGCTGTTTTTT,CASSLALAGGATGELFF
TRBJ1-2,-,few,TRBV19,TGTGCCACCAGCCCCGGCCGGGGATATGGCTACACCTTC,CATSPGRGYGYTF
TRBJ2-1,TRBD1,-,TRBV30,TGTGCCTGGACTACGGACAGGGCGGGTAATGAGCAGTTCTTC,CAWTTDRAGNEQFF